The source of this TCR beta chain is a study of shared clonotypes between healthy human individuals. Terminally differentiated effector memory CD45RA+ cells were excluded by CCR7 positive selection of CD45RO-negative cells. Clones were read by immunoSEQ multiplex PCR, and TCRdb kept only the in-frame ones, dropping some. The sample lists about 2 million clones, approximately 94% seen once, with 0.85% to 1.3% in the top ten. This CDR3 has 16 amino acids. Germline V lookup: CDR1 SGDLS, CDR2 YYNGEE. J was trimmed by 2 bases and V by 7 bases; bases with no gene match: 11. The gene calls are TRBV9 and TRBJ2-3; 9 bases map to TRBD2. Sequencing was done on a sample of naive CD8+ T cells sorted from blood. The sequence came from a man aged 18-30 years in good health. CDR3 loop: CASAWGGGGATDTQYF. The CDR3 DNA sequence: TGTGCCAGCGCCTGGGGCGGCGGGGGGGCCACAGATACGCAGTATTTT.